This T cell receptor beta chain emerged from a study of T cell changes during pregnancy in multiple sclerosis. Clones were read by immunoSEQ multiplex PCR, and TCRdb kept only the in-frame ones, dropping some. This sample carries about 41,000 clones, 88% of them seen once, and the ten largest clones take 5.2%. J was trimmed by 2 bases and V by 6 bases; bases with no gene match: 9. Per germline, CDR1 LNHDA and CDR2 SQIVND (reference sequence). The CDR3 sequence is 17 residues long. The starting material was peripheral blood, obtained in the first trimester of pregnancy. The clonotype comes from a female donor in good health, enrolled as a control in a pregnancy study. The J gene is TRBJ1-5, the V gene TRBV19; 11 nucleotides match TRBD1. The CDR3 is CASRGVGQGAGNQPQHF. CDR3 nucleotides: TGTGCCAGTAGAGGAGTTGGACAGGGGGCCGGCAATCAGCCCCAGCATTTT. Drawing the rest from reference TRBV19 and TRBJ1-5, the complete variable domain is DGGITQSPKYLFRKEGQNVTLSCEQNLNHDAMYWYRQDPGQGLRLIYYSQIVNDFQKGDIAEGYSVSREKKESFPLTVTSAQKNPTAFYLCASRGVGQGAGNQPQHFGDGTRLSIL.